One sample yielded the 6 T cell receptor beta chains listed below, sequenced in a study of blood T cell repertoires in COVID-19. Generated by immunoSEQ multiplex PCR, the TCRdb table keeps only in-frame clones and is missing some. Of some 260,000 clones in the sample, 75% to 95% are singletons; the top ten hold around 2%. The sample taken for sequencing was PBMCs or T cells enriched from blood (not recorded which). The source of these receptors is a woman aged 18-35 years who had recovered from COVID-19.

This rearrangement joins TRBV3-1 (or the pseudogene TRBV3-2) to TRBJ1-5, with 7 nucleotides matching TRBD1. The germline V gene has CDR1 LGHDT and CDR2 YNNKEL (reference sequence). This CDR3 has 13 residues. Trimming at V came to 4 bases and at J to 7 bases, leaving 4 bases not matched to a gene. DNA of the CDR3: TGTGCCAGCAGCCTTGACAGGGTCCAGCCCCAGCATTTT. Encoded protein: CASSLDRVQPQHF.

The chain couples TRBV28 to TRBJ1-3; no firm D call. The V and J ends lost 6 bases and 0 bases respectively, with 9 bases between them. Germline CDR1 is MDHEN and CDR2 is SYDVKM. The CDR3 is 14 amino acids. CDR3 nucleotides: TGTGCCAGCAGCCCACTTAGCTCTGGAAACACCATATATTTT. It is translated as CASSPLSSGNTIYF.

This chain connects TRBV12-3 or TRBV12-4 to TRBJ2-5, with TRBD2 matching 7 bases. The CDR3 totals 13 residues. The trim removed 4 bases at V and 5 bases at J, leaving 4 bases unmatched. The CDR3 spells CASSWGGSETQYF. CDR3 bases: TGTGCCAGCAGTTGGGGGGGTTCTGAGACCCAGTACTTC.

The chain links TRBV5-6 to TRBJ1-1; weak D call: TRBD1 (5 bases). CDR1 and CDR2 from the germline V gene are SGHDT and YYEEEE. Trimming took 5 bases from V and 4 from J, leaving 21 bases between them. The length of the CDR3 is 16 residues. CDR3 amino acids: CASSGGSVFGGTEAFF. The CDR3 DNA is TGTGCCAGCAGTGGGGGGTCGGTTTTCGGTGGCACTGAAGCTTTCTTT.

The V and J genes are TRBV13 and TRBJ1-1, with D uncertain. CDR1 PRHDT and CDR2 FYEKMQ come from the germline V gene (reference sequence). Trimming cost V 1 base and J 3 bases, with 15 bases left between them. This CDR3 comprises 16 residues. The CDR3 coding sequence is TGTGCCAGCAGCTTAGTCGGGGAGGGCTCGTACACTGAAGCTTTCTTT. Residues: CASSLVGEGSYTEAFF.

The chain carries TRBV12-3 or TRBV12-4 and TRBJ1-1; D call uncertain. The CDR3 loop spans 13 amino acids. V gave up 2 bases and J gave up 4 bases, with 8 bases separating them. This CDR3 is CASSLRPGTEAFF. The CDR3 bases are TGTGCCAGCAGTTTACGTCCCGGCACTGAAGCTTTCTTT.